The 16 T cell receptor beta chains below come from one sample, sequenced in a study of identical twins. MiXCR, applied by TCRdb to the 5' RACE reads, yields one record per CDR3 protein. The top ten hold over 0.25% of the sample, which has about 1.7 million distinct CDR3 sequences, 32% seen once. The sample consisted of cord blood. Source of these receptors: a newborn girl in good health.

CDR3: CAISGGETEAFF. The CDR3 region has the DNA TGTGCCATCAGTGGGGGGGAGACTGAAGCTTTCTTT. V is TRBV10-3 and J is TRBJ1-1, with a tentative D call TRBD1 (5 bases). The germline CDR1 and CDR2 sequences are ENHRY and SYGVKD. The V gene lost 4 bases and the J gene lost 5 bases, with 8 bases spanning the gap. The CDR3 covers 12 residues.

This clonotype was observed a few times. The chain couples TRBV29-1 to TRBJ2-1, with D possibly TRBD2 on 6 matching bases. The CDR3 loop spans 11 amino acids. V lost 7 bases and J 5 bases, leaving 9 bases between the germline ends. Germline lookup yields CDR1 SQVTM and CDR2 ANQGSEA. CDR3 nucleotide sequence: TGCAGCGCGCTAGCGAACAATGAGCAGTTCTTC. Translation: CSALANNEQFF.

V gene TRBV7-9 combines with J gene TRBJ2-7; the match to TRBD1 covers 10 bases. The junction had 6 bases not matched to a gene; V was cut back by 4 bases and J by 3 bases. The CDR3 is 15 residues long. CDR1 is SEHNR, CDR2 FQNEAQ, per germline (reference sequence). CDR3 DNA: TGTGCCAGCAGCTCGGACAGGGGGAATTACTACGAGCAGTACTTC. Encoded protein: CASSSDRGNYYEQYF.

The rearrangement joins TRBV7-2 to TRBJ2-7, with 11 bases that match TRBD2. This CDR3 is 16 amino acids long. CDR1 is SGHTA and CDR2 is FQGNSA in the germline V gene. With 6 bases clipped from V and 7 bases from J, the junction kept 14 bases outside the gene matches. Here the CDR3 DNA reads TGTGCCAGCAGTTATAGCGGGAGGGTGAGTAGGAATGAGCAGTACTTC. This sequence encodes CASSYSGRVSRNEQYF.

The chain couples TRBV7-8 to TRBJ2-3; 15 bases match TRBD2. This CDR3 region has 17 residues. J gave up 6 bases and V 1 base, and 5 bases lay outside the gene matches. CDR1 and CDR2 from the germline V gene are SGHVS and FQNEAQ. DNA for the CDR3: TGTGCCAGCAGCTTAGGAGGACTAGCGGGGGGGCGGGATACGCAGTATTTT. Amino acid sequence: CASSLGGLAGGRDTQYF. Looking up the rest from reference TRBV7-8 and TRBJ2-3 gives the full variable domain: GAGVSQSPRYKVAKRGQDVALRCDPISGHVSLFWYQQALGQGPEFLTYFQNEAQLDKSGLPSDRFFAERPEGSVSTLKIQRTQQEDSAVYLCASSLGGLAGGRDTQYFGPGTRLTVL.

Points on this clonotype: Relative to the germline gene, one junction end is altered; a read error may explain this. The chain uses TRBV28 and TRBJ1-1; D unresolved. The V gene's germline CDR1 is MDHEN and CDR2 SYDVKM. The CDR3 covers 15 residues. The CDR3 region has the DNA TGTGCCAGCAGTTTCACGAGGGAAGCGAACACTGGAGCTTTCTTT. Protein product: CASSFTREANTGAFF.

The J gene is TRBJ1-2, the V gene TRBV6-6; 9 nucleotides agree with TRBD1. CDR1 is MNHNY and CDR2 is SVGAGI in the germline V gene (reference sequence). J gave up 8 bases and V 7 bases, and 5 bases lay outside the gene matches. This CDR3 region has 12 residues. The CDR3 region is CASTRQGEGYTF. CDR3 DNA sequence: TGTGCCAGCACCAGACAGGGGGAGGGCTACACCTTC.

The chain employs TRBV7-8 and TRBJ2-1; TRBD2 agrees at 10 bases. The CDR3 extends over 15 amino acids. V was clipped by 1 base and J by 9 bases; unmatched bases: 6. CDR1 is SGHVS and CDR2 is FQNEAQ in the germline V gene. CDR3 sequence: CASSLGAGGSVEQFF. For the CDR3, the DNA is TGTGCCAGCAGCTTAGGAGCGGGAGGGTCAGTTGAGCAGTTCTTC.

With regard to this clonotype: A much bigger clone sits one base away, suggesting this may be a read error. The DNA of the CDR3 is TGTGCCAGCAGTGAGGACGGGGGGCACGAGCAGTACTTC. This codes for CASSEDGGHEQYF. The chain recombines TRBV25-1 with TRBJ2-7; TRBD2 is a possible D gene (7 bases). The germline V gene has CDR1 MGHDK and CDR2 SYGVNS. With 3 bases removed from V and 5 bases from J, the gap between germline ends came to 11 bases. The CDR3 totals 13 residues.

This clonotype was seen only a few times. The gene calls are TRBV2 and TRBJ2-7; possible D gene TRBD2, 5 bases. This CDR3 has 14 amino acids. CDR1 and CDR2 (germline): SNHLY, FYNNEI. V was shortened by 1 base and J by 3 bases, with 10 bases between the two germline ends. CDR3 sequence (DNA): TGTGCCAGCAGTGAAGGAGGACTGGACTACGAGCAGTACTTC. It codes for CASSEGGLDYEQYF.

This clonotype turned up a few times. The chain carries TRBV9 and TRBJ1-2, with a tentative D call TRBD1 (5 bases). The CDR3 is made up of 14 amino acids. The V gene's germline CDR1 is SGDLS and CDR2 YYNGEE. V was clipped by 4 bases and J by 2 bases, with 12 bases between them. CDR3 sequence: CASSSREGNYGYTF. The CDR3 DNA sequence: TGTGCCAGCAGCTCAAGAGAGGGGAACTATGGCTACACCTTC.

This clonotype has only a few counts. The rearrangement uses TRBV4-2 and TRBJ2-6, with TRBD1 as a possible D gene (6 bases). The CDR3 has 18 amino acids. Trimming took 0 bases from V and 0 from J, leaving 12 bases between them. Germline V lookup: CDR1 LGHNA, CDR2 YNFKEQ. CDR3 nucleotide sequence: TGTGCCAGCAGCCAAGATGGGGGCGATAACTCTGGGGCCAACGTCCTGACTTTC. Its translation is CASSQDGGDNSGANVLTF.

This clonotype was counted a few times. This chain links TRBV13 with TRBJ2-7, with unresolved D. The V end was cut by 0 bases, the J end by 3 bases, with 18 bases between. The CDR3 length is 17 residues. Germline values: CDR1 PRHDT, CDR2 FYEKMQ (reference sequence). The CDR3 DNA reads as TGTGCCAGCAGCTTAGGCCAAGAGATGACGAGGTACTACGAGCAGTACTTC. Encoded protein: CASSLGQEMTRYYEQYF.

This rearrangement joins TRBV10-3 to TRBJ1-1; unclear D gene. V was cut by 4 bases and J by 0 bases, with 6 bases left in between. Per germline, CDR1 ENHRY and CDR2 SYGVKD. CDR3 length: 13 amino acids. CDR3 bases: TGTGCCATCAGTGGACACATGAACACTGAAGCTTTCTTT. It codes for CAISGHMNTEAFF.

Of note for this clonotype: A much bigger clone sits one base away, suggesting this may be a read error. As DNA, the CDR3 is TGTGCCAGCAGCCAAGACACGACTAGCGGGTCCCTCGGCAAGTATTTT. Translating it yields CASSQDTTSGSLGKYF. V is TRBV4-2 and J is TRBJ2-3; 10 bases align to TRBD2. This CDR3 comprises 16 residues. Germline V CDR1 and CDR2: LGHNA, YNFKEQ. Trimming at V came to 0 bases and at J to 13 bases, leaving 13 bases not matched to a gene.

CDR3: CSARWSGYGYTF. CDR3 in DNA: TGCAGTGCTAGATGGTCAGGTTATGGCTACACCTTC. This chain joins TRBV20-1 and TRBJ1-2; D gene uncertain. The CDR3 is made up of 12 amino acids. With 2 bases removed from V and 5 bases from J, the gap between germline ends came to 9 bases. Per the germline V gene, CDR1 is DFQATT and CDR2 is SNEGSKA (reference sequence).